This T cell receptor beta chain was documented in a study of cytomegalovirus exposure and HLA in healthy donors. Study summary: Of the donors genotyped, several hundred in all, 80% to 85% fell in the Caucasian-associated ancestry cluster. Points from the study as a whole: Per published reports, the classifier diagnosed cytomegalovirus status with high specificity and sensitivity. Rarity held for most TCR sequences, but there were some public TCRs that occurred in many donors. An analysis that came later showed most CMV-associated TCR beta chains appearing HLA-restricted.

It was with 60 Vbeta and 13 Jbeta primers that the PCR ran. Profiled with immunoSEQ multiplex PCR; TCRdb holds only in-frame clones, not every one. The sample yields 110,000 to 150,000 clones, 76% seen once. The germline V gene has CDR1 SGHTA and CDR2 FQGNSA. After removal of 5 bases from V and 2 bases from J, the junction contained 8 bases not matched to a gene. CDR3 length: 15 residues. About this clone itself: As yet, its antigen is unknown.

This chain joins TRBV7-2 and TRBJ2-7, with 8 bases lining up with TRBD2. The source is a woman aged 35 to 49 in good health and CMV-seronegative. Sequencing used PBMCs. CDR3 DNA: TGTGCCAGCAGCCCTGCGGGACTAGTTACCTACGAGCAGTACTTC. Its translation: CASSPAGLVTYEQYF.